The entry below describes one T cell receptor (beta chain). J gave up 2 bases and V 2 bases, and 4 bases lay outside the gene matches. Germline values: CDR1 SGHAT, CDR2 FQNNGV. The CDR3 totals 15 residues. The Seattle patients joined while their infection was active and were tracked longitudinally afterward. TCRdb keeps only in-frame clones here, not all; method: immunoSEQ multiplex PCR. The sample lists about 170,000 clones, 85% to 90% occurring once. The sample belongs to a study of blood T cell repertoires in COVID-19. The TCR was taken from an older woman with COVID-19, enrolled during active disease. This chain connects TRBV11-2 to TRBJ2-7; 9 positions match TRBD2. Sequenced sample: peripheral blood. DNA for the CDR3: TGTGCCAGCAGCTTAAGACTAGCGGCGACCTACGAGCAGTACTTC. Its protein product is CASSLRLAATYEQYF.